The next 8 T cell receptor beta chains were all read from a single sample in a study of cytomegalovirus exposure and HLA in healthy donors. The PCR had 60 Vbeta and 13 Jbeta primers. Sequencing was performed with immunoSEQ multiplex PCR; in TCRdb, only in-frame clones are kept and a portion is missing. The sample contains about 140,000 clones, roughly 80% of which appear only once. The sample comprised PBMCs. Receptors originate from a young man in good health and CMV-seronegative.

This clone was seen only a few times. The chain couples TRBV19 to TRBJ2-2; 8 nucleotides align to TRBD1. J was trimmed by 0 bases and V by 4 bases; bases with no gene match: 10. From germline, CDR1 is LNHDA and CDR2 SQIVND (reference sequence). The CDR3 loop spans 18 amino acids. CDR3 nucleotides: TGTGCCAGTAGTAAGGCAGGGGGCCAACTCGCGAACACCGGGGAGCTGTTTTTT. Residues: CASSKAGGQLANTGELFF.

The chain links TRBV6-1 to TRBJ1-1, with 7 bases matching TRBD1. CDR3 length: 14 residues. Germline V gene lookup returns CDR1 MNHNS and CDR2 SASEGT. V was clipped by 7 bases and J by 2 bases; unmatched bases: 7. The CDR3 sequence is CASNPRDSNTEAFF. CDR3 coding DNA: TGTGCCAGCAACCCCCGGGACAGTAACACTGAAGCTTTCTTT.

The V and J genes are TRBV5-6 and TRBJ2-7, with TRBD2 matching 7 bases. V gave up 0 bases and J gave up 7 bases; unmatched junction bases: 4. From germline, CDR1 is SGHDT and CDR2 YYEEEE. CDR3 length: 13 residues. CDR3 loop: CASSLGVGGEQYF. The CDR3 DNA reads TGTGCCAGCAGCTTGGGAGTCGGGGGGGAGCAGTACTTC. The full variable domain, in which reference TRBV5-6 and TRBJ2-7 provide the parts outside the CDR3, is DAGVTQSPTHLIKTRGQQVTLRCSPKSGHDTVSWYQQALGQGPQFIFQYYEEEERQRGNFPDRFSGHQFPNYSSELNVNALLLGDSALYLCASSLGVGGEQYFGPGTRLTVT.

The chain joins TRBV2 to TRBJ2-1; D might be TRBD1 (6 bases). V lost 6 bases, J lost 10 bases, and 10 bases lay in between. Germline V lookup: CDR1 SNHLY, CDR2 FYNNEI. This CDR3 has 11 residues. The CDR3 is CASSRGREQFF. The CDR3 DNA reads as TGTGCCAGCAGCAGGGGTCGCGAGCAGTTCTTC.

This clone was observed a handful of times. The CDR3 sequence is CASSRQGAGANVLTF. CDR3 sequence (DNA): TGTGCCAGCAGCCGACAGGGAGCTGGGGCCAACGTCCTGACTTTC. V gene TRBV7-6 combines with J gene TRBJ2-6, with 7 bases lining up with TRBD1. The CDR3 is 15 residues long. After removal of 5 bases from V and 2 bases from J, the junction contained 3 bases not matched to a gene. Germline V gene sequence: CDR1 SGHVS, CDR2 FNYEAQ.

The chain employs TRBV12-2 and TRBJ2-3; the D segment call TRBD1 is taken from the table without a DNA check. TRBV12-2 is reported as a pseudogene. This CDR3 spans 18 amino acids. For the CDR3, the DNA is TGTGCAAGTCGCTTAGCGGGTACAGGGGATGCTAGCACAGATACGCAGTATTTT. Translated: CASRLAGTGDASTDTQYF.

The CDR3 sequence is CASSWTGGTNTGELFF. In DNA, the CDR3 is TGTGCCAGCAGCTGGACAGGGGGCACGAACACCGGGGAGCTGTTTTTT. V and J are TRBV11-2 and TRBJ2-2; 11 bases map to TRBD1. The CDR3 loop spans 16 amino acids. CDR1 and CDR2 (germline): SGHAT, FQNNGV. The V and J ends lost 4 bases and 0 bases, in that order; junction bases with no gene match: 1.

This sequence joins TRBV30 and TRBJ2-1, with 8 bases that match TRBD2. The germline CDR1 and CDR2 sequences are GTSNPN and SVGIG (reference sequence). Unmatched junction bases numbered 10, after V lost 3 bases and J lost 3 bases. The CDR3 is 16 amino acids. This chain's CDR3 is CAWSHRSGSGYNEQFF. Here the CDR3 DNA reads TGTGCCTGGAGCCACCGGAGCGGGAGTGGCTACAATGAGCAGTTCTTC.